These 9 T cell receptor beta chains originate from one sample sequenced in a study of blood T cells in healthy people across ages. With a J-beta primer mix and a sample-barcoded 5' primer, a second PCR ran about 6 to 11 cycles. TCRdb recomputed calls from the 5' RACE reads with MiXCR, one row per CDR3 protein. The sample lists 750,000 or so distinct CDR3 sequences, roughly 25% occurring once. These data are also associated with another study on T cells of mothers and their children.

The sequencing sample was made of blood. The receptors here all came from a boy younger than 18 in good health.

V is TRBV24-1 and J is TRBJ2-3; no clear D gene. V lost 5 bases and J lost 2, with 19 bases in between. CDR3 size: 17 residues. Germline CDR1 and CDR2: KGHDR and SFDVKD. The CDR3 DNA is TGTGCCACCAGTGGGCTTCGAGGAGAAAAGTCCACAGATACGCAGTATTTT. Translated: CATSGLRGEKSTDTQYF.

At least ten counts were recorded for this clonotype. V and J are TRBV29-1 and TRBJ2-5; D call uncertain. The DNA end is a closer match to TRBJ2-7, so the J assignment may be wrong. This CDR3 has 11 amino acids. Germline CDR1 reads SQVTM; CDR2 reads ANQGSEA. CDR3 bases: TGCAGCGTTGAGGAGAACTACGAGCAGTACTTC. It encodes CSVEENYEQYF.

The chain is built from TRBV9 and TRBJ2-7, with TRBD2 identical over 7 bases. This CDR3 spans 14 amino acids. Germline CDR1 is SGDLS and CDR2 is YYNGEE. Trimming took 0 bases from V and 6 from J; bases not matched to a gene: 6. CDR3 nucleotide sequence: TGTGCCAGCAGCGTAGCGCGGGAGAATAGCGAGCAGTACTTC. It yields the protein CASSVARENSEQYF.

This clonotype was counted only a few times. V usage is TRBV6-1 and J usage is TRBJ2-2; 7 bases align to TRBD1. This CDR3 contains 14 residues. Germline trimming cut 3 bases from V and 9 bases from J; bases unmatched to any gene: 7. Germline V gene data show CDR1 as MNHNS and CDR2 as SASEGT. The CDR3 nucleotides read TGTGCCAGCAGTGACAGGACAGGAGACCGGGAGCTGTTTTTT. Its protein is CASSDRTGDRELFF.

This clonotype was observed a handful of times. This chain connects TRBV6-1 to TRBJ1-4; the D is unclear. Germline assignment: CDR1 MNHNS and CDR2 SASEGT. The length of the CDR3 is 12 residues. V lost 6 bases, J lost 6 bases, and 8 bases lay in between. The CDR3 DNA sequence: TGTGCCAGCAGCTGGGATCATGAAAAACTGTTTTTT. Protein product: CASSWDHEKLFF.

This clonotype was recorded a few times. The chain recombines TRBV7-9 with TRBJ2-1; D is perhaps TRBD2 (5 bases). Looked up from germline, CDR1 is SEHNR and CDR2 is FQNEAQ (reference sequence). The CDR3 runs to 15 residues. V was pared by 5 bases and J by 3 bases, with 14 bases between. CDR3 in amino acids: CASSPPERNYNEQFF. DNA of the CDR3: TGTGCCAGCAGCCCCCCCGAGCGGAACTACAATGAGCAGTTCTTC.

This clonotype was seen more than once but under ten times. The rearrangement uses TRBV11-1 and TRBJ2-2, with D possibly called TRBD1 or TRBD2 (5 bases each). The CDR3 has 15 residues. Germline CDR1 and CDR2: SGHAT and FQDESV (reference sequence). The V and J ends lost 1 base and 4 bases respectively, with 10 bases between them. The CDR3 sequence is CASSLGGPTTGELFF. The CDR3 coding sequence is TGTGCCAGCAGCTTAGGGGGACCTACCACCGGGGAGCTGTTTTTT.

This chain connects TRBV20-1 to TRBJ1-6, with 11 bases that match TRBD1. Germline CDR1 and CDR2: DFQATT and SNEGSKA (reference sequence). The CDR3 is 17 amino acids. V was clipped by 1 base and J by 4 bases; unmatched bases: 6. CDR3 residues: CSARAGTGGLYNSPLHF. The CDR3 nucleotides are TGCAGTGCTAGAGCCGGGACAGGGGGTTTATATAATTCACCCCTCCACTTT.

This rearrangement joins TRBV28 to TRBJ2-5, with TRBD2 identical over 8 bases. The DNA end lines up better with TRBJ2-1; the J call may be wrong. This CDR3 is 15 amino acids long. Germline CDR1 is MDHEN and CDR2 is SYDVKM. CDR3 sequence: CASSLTGGPAETQFF. The DNA for the CDR3 is TGTGCCAGCAGTTTAACGGGAGGGCCGGCGGAGACCCAGTTCTTC.